These 22 T cell receptor beta chains share one sample of origin, sequenced in a study of blood T cell repertoires in COVID-19 (dated by TCRdb to 2019 to 2021). The protocol used for the library was the immunoSEQ multiplex PCR assay. What TCRdb holds here is the immuneACCESS table cut down to in-frame rearrangements. Part of the clones is not present; checked against another copy, under half of the missing clones reflect an unresolved V gene, and the others are unexplained. The sample table records about 190,000 clones; roughly 90% of these occur just once. The leading ten clones occupy approximately 0.64% of the sample. Sample: peripheral blood. These receptors originate from a man in his fifties with acute or convalescent COVID-19.

The chain uses TRBV19 and TRBJ2-7; 8 nucleotides match TRBD1. This CDR3 region has 15 residues. Germline V gene lookup returns CDR1 LNHDA and CDR2 SQIVND (reference sequence). V trimming: 3 bases; J trimming: 0 bases; junction bases outside the gene matches: 4. CDR3 bases: TGTGCCAGTAGTATCCGACAGGGGCACTCCTACGAGCAGTACTTC. This gives the protein CASSIRQGHSYEQYF. The entire variable domain, with the rest obtained from reference TRBV19 and TRBJ2-7, is as follows: DGGITQSPKYLFRKEGQNVTLSCEQNLNHDAMYWYRQDPGQGLRLIYYSQIVNDFQKGDIAEGYSVSREKKESFPLTVTSAQKNPTAFYLCASSIRQGHSYEQYFGPGTRLTVT.

This chain uses TRBV6-6 with TRBJ1-5; TRBD1 matches 8 bases. Trimming removed 0 bases from V and 7 bases from J; junction bases left unmatched: 5. The germline V gene has CDR1 MNHNY and CDR2 SVGAGI (reference sequence). This CDR3 region has 15 residues. Here the CDR3 DNA reads TGTGCCAGCAGTTACTCGCAGGGGGCTGGGCAGCCCCAGCATTTT. This encodes CASSYSQGAGQPQHF.

The CDR3 nucleotides read TGCGCCAGCAGCTACACTGGCGGGCCCTCCTACGAGCAGTACTTC. This translates into CASSYTGGPSYEQYF. The chain joins TRBV5-1 to TRBJ2-7, with D perhaps TRBD2 (5 bases). The V end was cut by 3 bases, the J end by 0 bases, with 13 bases between. The germline CDR1 and CDR2 sequences are SGHRS and YFSETQ. There are 15 residues in the CDR3.

The chain joins TRBV5-1 to TRBJ2-2; 8 bases fit TRBD2. CDR3 size: 15 residues. CDR1 and CDR2 from the germline V gene are SGHRS and YFSETQ. V dropped 4 bases and J dropped 6; count of bases not matched to a gene: 8. In nucleotides, the CDR3 is TGCGCCAGCAGCCCGGGGGGGGGCGCCCCCGGGGAGCTGTTTTTT. As protein: CASSPGGGAPGELFF.

This chain links TRBV30 with TRBJ2-4; 10 nucleotides align to TRBD1. V was clipped by 3 bases and J by 6 bases; unmatched bases: 11. Germline CDR1 is GTSNPN and CDR2 is SVGIG (reference sequence). The CDR3 covers 16 residues. The CDR3 spells CAWSPRQGATPNIQYF. The CDR3 bases are TGTGCCTGGAGCCCCAGACAGGGGGCCACCCCAAACATTCAGTACTTC. The full variable domain, completed using reference TRBV30 and TRBJ2-4, is SQTIHQWPATLVQPVGSPLSLECTVEGTSNPNLYWYRQAAGRGLQLLFYSVGIGQISSEVPQNLSASRPQDRQFILSSKKLLLSDSGFYLCAWSPRQGATPNIQYFGAGTRLSVL.

This rearrangement joins TRBV2 to TRBJ2-1; possible D gene TRBD2, 6 bases. V was clipped by 7 bases and J by 7 bases, with 14 bases between them. This CDR3 contains 13 residues. Germline assignment: CDR1 SNHLY and CDR2 FYNNEI. The CDR3 reads CASNRGIQNEQFF. CDR3 nucleotide sequence: TGTGCCAGCAATCGGGGGATACAGAATGAGCAGTTCTTC.

The chain combines TRBV7-9 with TRBJ2-2; 10 bases are shared with TRBD1. V shed 5 bases and J 7 bases; nucleotides not matched to a gene: 10. CDR1 is SEHNR, CDR2 FQNEAQ, per germline (reference sequence). The CDR3 has 16 residues. The CDR3, as DNA: TGTGCCAGCAGCCTAAGCCGGACAGGGGGAGGCGGGGAGCTGTTTTTT. This encodes CASSLSRTGGGGELFF.

This clone appeared once. This chain links TRBV3-1 (or the pseudogene TRBV3-2) with TRBJ2-5; 9 positions match TRBD1. J gave up 5 bases and V 0 bases, and 4 bases lay outside the gene matches. The CDR3 is 15 residues long. Germline CDR1 is LGHDT and CDR2 is YNNKEL (reference sequence). CDR3 protein: CASSQEGQGGETQYF. The CDR3 nucleotides are TGTGCCAGCAGCCAAGAGGGACAGGGAGGGGAGACCCAGTACTTC.

As DNA, the CDR3 is TGTGCCAGCTCAACAACCGGGACAGGGGGCTACGAGCAGTACGTC. Encoded protein: CASSTTGTGGYEQYV. The chain couples TRBV18 to TRBJ2-7, with 11 positions matching TRBD1. The CDR3 sequence is 15 residues long. The ends lost 5 bases at V and 3 bases at J; junction bases unmatched: 6. Per germline, CDR1 KGHSH and CDR2 LQKENI.

This clone has a single count. The rearrangement links TRBV10-3 to TRBJ1-5, with no clear D. Trimming pared 6 bases from V and 6 bases from J, leaving 12 bases between. CDR1 is ENHRY and CDR2 is SYGVKD in the germline V gene. The CDR3 is made up of 13 amino acids. The CDR3, as DNA: TGTGCCATCAGCGGAGGGCTAGGTCAGCCCCAGCATTTT. Its translation: CAISGGLGQPQHF.

V usage is TRBV24-1 and J usage is TRBJ2-5; unclear D gene. This CDR3 contains 12 residues. Germline CDR1 and CDR2: KGHDR and SFDVKD. With 9 bases removed from V and 3 bases from J, the gap between germline ends came to 10 bases. The CDR3 spells CATGVGEETQYF. The CDR3 DNA reads as TGTGCCACCGGTGTCGGAGAAGAGACCCAGTACTTC.

The V call is TRBV3-1 (or the pseudogene TRBV3-2), the J call TRBJ2-3; TRBD2 matches at 7 bases. This CDR3 region has 15 residues. The germline V gene encodes CDR1 LGHDT and CDR2 YNNKEL (reference sequence). The V gene end was trimmed by 3 bases and the J gene end by 3 bases; junction bases not matched to a gene: 6. The CDR3 DNA reads as TGTGCCAGCAGCCATCGTTTTAGCGGGACAGATACGCAGTATTTT. Translated, it gives CASSHRFSGTDTQYF.

This chain joins TRBV23-1 and TRBJ1-4, with 9 bases lining up with TRBD1. TRBV23-1 is flagged as an ORF with uncertain function. This CDR3 region has 15 residues. Losses at the gene ends were 7 bases for V and 8 bases for J; bases not matched to a gene: 11. CDR3 protein: CASTKEQGAEEKLFF. DNA for the CDR3: TGCGCCAGCACAAAAGAACAGGGGGCGGAGGAAAAACTGTTTTTT.

The chain carries TRBV9 and TRBJ2-1; D unresolved. Germline V CDR1 and CDR2: SGDLS, YYNGEE. With 0 bases removed from V and 7 bases from J, the gap between germline ends came to 5 bases. There are 12 residues in the CDR3. CDR3 sequence reads: CASSVGVNEQFF. As DNA, the CDR3 is TGTGCCAGCAGCGTAGGTGTAAATGAGCAGTTCTTC.

The genes are TRBV10-3 and TRBJ2-1; 11 bases are a match to TRBD2. V lost 3 bases, J lost 5 bases, and 0 bases stayed unmatched. The CDR3 has 14 amino acids. CDR1 and CDR2 (germline): ENHRY, SYGVKD. This chain's CDR3 is CAISELAGDNEQFF. CDR3 nucleotides: TGTGCCATCAGTGAACTAGCGGGGGACAATGAGCAGTTCTTC.

The V call is TRBV11-2, the J call TRBJ2-1, with no clear D. V shed 2 bases and J shed 5 bases, with 10 bases lying between them. Looked up from germline, CDR1 is SGHAT and CDR2 is FQNNGV. This CDR3 spans 14 amino acids. CDR3 residues: CASSLQLADNEQFF. The CDR3 bases are TGTGCCAGCAGCTTACAGCTCGCGGACAATGAGCAGTTCTTC.

The V call is TRBV19, the J call TRBJ2-7; 8 positions match TRBD1. Germline loops: CDR1 LNHDA, CDR2 SQIVND (reference sequence). V shed 3 bases, J shed 5 bases, and the junction held 9 bases outside the gene matches. CDR3 length: 15 residues. The CDR3 nucleotides are TGTGCCAGTAGTATTGCAGGGGGCGGATTCCACGAGCAGTACTTC. It translates to CASSIAGGGFHEQYF.

V usage is TRBV19 and J usage is TRBJ2-1, with D perhaps TRBD2 (6 bases). Per germline, CDR1 LNHDA and CDR2 SQIVND (reference sequence). This CDR3 has 15 residues. Trimming removed 3 bases from V and 3 bases from J, with 12 bases in between. The CDR3 is CASSIGGAYYNEQFF. The CDR3 nucleotides read TGTGCCAGTAGTATCGGGGGAGCATACTACAATGAGCAGTTCTTC. The full variable domain, in which reference TRBV19 and TRBJ2-1 provide the parts outside the CDR3, is DGGITQSPKYLFRKEGQNVTLSCEQNLNHDAMYWYRQDPGQGLRLIYYSQIVNDFQKGDIAEGYSVSREKKESFPLTVTSAQKNPTAFYLCASSIGGAYYNEQFFGPGTRLTVL.

V usage is TRBV7-8 and J usage is TRBJ2-5; 7 bases are a match to TRBD2. The CDR3 consists of 17 residues. Germline trimming cut 4 bases from V and 4 bases from J; bases unmatched to any gene: 15. Germline assignment: CDR1 SGHVS and CDR2 FQNEAQ. Here the CDR3 reads CASSSWGGQVLGETQYF. In nucleotides, the CDR3 is TGTGCCAGCAGCTCCTGGGGGGGTCAGGTCTTGGGAGAGACCCAGTACTTC.

This chain links TRBV6-5 with TRBJ2-1, with D possibly being TRBD2 (6 bases). The CDR3 is made up of 12 amino acids. V gave up 5 bases and J gave up 6 bases, with 8 bases separating them. Germline V lookup: CDR1 MNHEY, CDR2 SVGAGI. The CDR3 protein is CASSRGINEQFF. The DNA for the CDR3 is TGTGCCAGCAGTCGGGGGATCAATGAGCAGTTCTTC.

This clone showed up just once. The chain has TRBV20-1 and TRBJ2-1; D unclear. V lost 5 bases to trimming and J lost 4 bases, with 6 bases between them. The CDR3 is 11 amino acids. Germline CDR1 DFQATT, CDR2 SNEGSKA (reference sequence). DNA of the CDR3: TGCAGTGCTGCCGGGTACAATGAGCAGTTCTTC. Translating it yields CSAAGYNEQFF.

This clone was counted between two and nine times. V and J are TRBV5-5 and TRBJ1-2; 8 positions agree with TRBD1. The V and J ends lost 0 bases and 4 bases, in that order; junction bases with no gene match: 5. This CDR3 comprises 15 residues. Germline-derived CDR1 and CDR2 are SGHKS and YYEKEE (reference sequence). CDR3 coding DNA: TGTGCCAGCAGCTTGGGGACAGGGTGGGGCTATGGCTACACCTTC. This codes for CASSLGTGWGYGYTF.